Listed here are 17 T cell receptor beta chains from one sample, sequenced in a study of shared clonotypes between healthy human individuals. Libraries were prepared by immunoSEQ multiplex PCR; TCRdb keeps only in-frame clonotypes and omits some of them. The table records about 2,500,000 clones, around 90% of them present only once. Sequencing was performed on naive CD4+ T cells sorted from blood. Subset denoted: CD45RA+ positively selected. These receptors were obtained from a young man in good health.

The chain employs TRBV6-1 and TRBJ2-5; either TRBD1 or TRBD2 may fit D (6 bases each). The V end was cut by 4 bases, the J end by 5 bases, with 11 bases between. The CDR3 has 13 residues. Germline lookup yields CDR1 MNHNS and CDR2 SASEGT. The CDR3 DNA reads TGTGCCAGCAGTGGGGGGGCGCGGGAGACCCAGTACTTC. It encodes CASSGGARETQYF.

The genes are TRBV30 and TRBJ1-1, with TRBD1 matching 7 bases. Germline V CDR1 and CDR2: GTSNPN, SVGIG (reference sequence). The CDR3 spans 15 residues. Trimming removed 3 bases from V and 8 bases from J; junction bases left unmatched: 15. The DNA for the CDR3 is TGTGCCTGGAGAGCGCCCGGCCTAGGGGGCCGGGAAGCTTTCTTT. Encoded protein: CAWRAPGLGGREAFF.

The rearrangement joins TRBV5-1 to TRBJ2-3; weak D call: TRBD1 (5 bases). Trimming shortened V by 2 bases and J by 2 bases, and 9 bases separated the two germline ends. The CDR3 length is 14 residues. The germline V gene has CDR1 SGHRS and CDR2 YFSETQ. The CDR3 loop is CASSFDRTTDTQYF. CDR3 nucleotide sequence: TGCGCCAGCAGCTTCGACAGAACCACAGATACGCAGTATTTT.

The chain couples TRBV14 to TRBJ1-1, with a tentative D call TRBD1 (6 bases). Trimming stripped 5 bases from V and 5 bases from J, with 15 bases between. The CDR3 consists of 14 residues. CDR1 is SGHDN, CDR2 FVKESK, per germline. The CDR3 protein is CASSTGSKKTEAFF. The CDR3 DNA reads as TGTGCCAGCAGCACAGGGAGTAAAAAGACTGAAGCTTTCTTT.

CDR3 nucleotide sequence: TGTGCCAGCAGCTTAGTGGACAGGGTGACTGGCTACACCTTC. As protein: CASSLVDRVTGYTF. The V call is TRBV7-2, the J call TRBJ1-2, with 8 nucleotides matching TRBD1. Trimming removed 1 base from V and 7 bases from J; junction bases left unmatched: 5. The CDR3 is 14 residues long. The germline gives CDR1 SGHTA, CDR2 FQGNSA.

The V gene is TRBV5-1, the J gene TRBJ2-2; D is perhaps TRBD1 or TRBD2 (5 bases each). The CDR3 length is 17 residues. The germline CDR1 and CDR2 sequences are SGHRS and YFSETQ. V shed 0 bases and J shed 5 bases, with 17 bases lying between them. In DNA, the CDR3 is TGCGCCAGCAGCTTGGCGACGGGACCCACTGGGACCGGGGAGCTGTTTTTT. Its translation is CASSLATGPTGTGELFF.

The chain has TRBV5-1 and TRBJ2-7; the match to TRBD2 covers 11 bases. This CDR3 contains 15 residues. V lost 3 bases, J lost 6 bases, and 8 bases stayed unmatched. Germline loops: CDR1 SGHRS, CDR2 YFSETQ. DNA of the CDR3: TGCGCCAGCAGCTCTGATACTAGCGGGAGAGGCGAGCAGTACTTC. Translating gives CASSSDTSGRGEQYF.

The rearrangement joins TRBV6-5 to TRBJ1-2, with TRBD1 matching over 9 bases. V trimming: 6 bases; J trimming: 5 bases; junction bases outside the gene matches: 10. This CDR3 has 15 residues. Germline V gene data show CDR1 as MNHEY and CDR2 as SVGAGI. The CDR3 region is CASRPGGTGNYGYTF. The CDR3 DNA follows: TGTGCCAGCAGACCGGGGGGGACAGGGAATTATGGCTACACCTTC.

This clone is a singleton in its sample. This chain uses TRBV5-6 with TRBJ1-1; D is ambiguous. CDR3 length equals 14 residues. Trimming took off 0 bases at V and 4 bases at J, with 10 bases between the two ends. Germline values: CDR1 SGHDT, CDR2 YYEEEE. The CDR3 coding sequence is TGTGCCAGCAGCTTGGGCTGGGAGAGCACTGAAGCTTTCTTT. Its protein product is CASSLGWESTEAFF.

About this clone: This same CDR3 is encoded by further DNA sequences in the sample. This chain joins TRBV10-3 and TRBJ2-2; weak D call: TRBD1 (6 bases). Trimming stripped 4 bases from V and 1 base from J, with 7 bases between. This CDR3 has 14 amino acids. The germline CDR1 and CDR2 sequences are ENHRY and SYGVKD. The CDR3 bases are TGTGCCATCAGTGTAGGGGGGAACACCGGGGAGCTGTTTTTT. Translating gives CAISVGGNTGELFF.

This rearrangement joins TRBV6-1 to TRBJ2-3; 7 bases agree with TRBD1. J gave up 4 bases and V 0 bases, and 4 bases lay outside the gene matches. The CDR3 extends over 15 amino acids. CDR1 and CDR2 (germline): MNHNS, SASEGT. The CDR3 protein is CASSEARGRADTQYF. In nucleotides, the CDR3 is TGTGCCAGCAGTGAAGCTAGGGGGCGAGCAGATACGCAGTATTTT.

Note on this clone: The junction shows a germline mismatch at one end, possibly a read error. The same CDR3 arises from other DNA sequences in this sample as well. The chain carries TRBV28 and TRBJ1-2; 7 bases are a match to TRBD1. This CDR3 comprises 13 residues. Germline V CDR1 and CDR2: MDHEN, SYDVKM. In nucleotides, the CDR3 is TGCGCCAGCAGTGATGCGACAGGGTTTTTTCCCACCTTC. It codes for CASSDATGFFPTF.

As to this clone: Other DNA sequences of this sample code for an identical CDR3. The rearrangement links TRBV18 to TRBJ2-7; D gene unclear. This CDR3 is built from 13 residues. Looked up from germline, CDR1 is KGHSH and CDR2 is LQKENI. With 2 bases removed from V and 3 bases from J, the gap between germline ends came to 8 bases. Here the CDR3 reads CASSPGVSYEQYF. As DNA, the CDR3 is TGTGCCAGCTCACCAGGTGTTAGCTACGAGCAGTACTTC.

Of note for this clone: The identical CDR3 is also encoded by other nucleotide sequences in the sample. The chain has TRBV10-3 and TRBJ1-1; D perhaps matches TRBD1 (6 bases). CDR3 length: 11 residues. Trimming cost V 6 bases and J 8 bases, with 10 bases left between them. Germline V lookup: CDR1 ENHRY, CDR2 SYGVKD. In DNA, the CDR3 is TGTGCCATCAGAGCCGGGACAGAAGCTTTCTTT. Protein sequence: CAIRAGTEAFF.

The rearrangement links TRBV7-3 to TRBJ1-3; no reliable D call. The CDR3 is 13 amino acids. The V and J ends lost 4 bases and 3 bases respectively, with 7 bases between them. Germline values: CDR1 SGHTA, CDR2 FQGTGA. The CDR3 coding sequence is TGTGCCAGCAGCTCTTTTGATGGAAACACCATATATTTT. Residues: CASSSFDGNTIYF.

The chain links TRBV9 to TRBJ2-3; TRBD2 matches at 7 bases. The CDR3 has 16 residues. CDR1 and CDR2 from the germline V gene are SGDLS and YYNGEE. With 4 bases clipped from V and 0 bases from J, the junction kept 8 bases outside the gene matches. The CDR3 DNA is TGTGCCAGCAGCCCCAGGGAGGGGTGGAGCACAGATACGCAGTATTTT. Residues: CASSPREGWSTDTQYF.

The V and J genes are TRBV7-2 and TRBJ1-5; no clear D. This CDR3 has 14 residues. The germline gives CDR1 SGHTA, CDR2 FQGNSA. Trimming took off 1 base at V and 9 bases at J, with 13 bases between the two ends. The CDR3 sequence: CASSLGGGPGPQHF. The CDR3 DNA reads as TGTGCCAGCAGCTTAGGGGGAGGGCCAGGGCCCCAGCATTTT.